The 2 T cell receptor beta chains below were found in one sample sequenced in a study of T cell repertoires in cytomegalovirus infection. Their cognate antigens are unknown. TCRdb redid the calling of the reads with MiXCR, one entry per CDR3 protein. This table has under 300,000 distinct CDR3 sequences, around 20% appearing once. Sequencing was performed on cultured PBMCs, taken from culture after CMV antigen stimulation. The receptors come from a human donor in good health (CMV status not recorded). Some clones in this sample may be carry-over from other donors' samples.

This clonotype was seen a few times. The chain has TRBV20-1 and TRBJ2-5; 13 bases fit TRBD2. Germline CDR1 and CDR2: DFQATT and SNEGSKA (reference sequence). The CDR3 covers 15 residues. V trimming: 6 bases; J trimming: 5 bases; junction bases outside the gene matches: 9. CDR3 in amino acids: CSANGLAGEEETQYF. The CDR3 DNA reads as TGCAGTGCCAACGGACTAGCGGGAGAAGAGGAGACCCAGTACTTC.

The sample holds many counts of this clonotype. CDR3 protein: CASSFTTGHYNEQFF. CDR3 sequence (DNA): TGTGCCAGCAGCTTTACCACGGGACACTACAATGAGCAGTTCTTC. The chain recombines TRBV7-6 with TRBJ2-1; possible D gene TRBD1, 6 bases. The germline V and J ends were trimmed by 3 bases and 3 bases, with 12 bases remaining between them. This CDR3 is built from 15 residues. Per germline, CDR1 SGHVS and CDR2 FNYEAQ.